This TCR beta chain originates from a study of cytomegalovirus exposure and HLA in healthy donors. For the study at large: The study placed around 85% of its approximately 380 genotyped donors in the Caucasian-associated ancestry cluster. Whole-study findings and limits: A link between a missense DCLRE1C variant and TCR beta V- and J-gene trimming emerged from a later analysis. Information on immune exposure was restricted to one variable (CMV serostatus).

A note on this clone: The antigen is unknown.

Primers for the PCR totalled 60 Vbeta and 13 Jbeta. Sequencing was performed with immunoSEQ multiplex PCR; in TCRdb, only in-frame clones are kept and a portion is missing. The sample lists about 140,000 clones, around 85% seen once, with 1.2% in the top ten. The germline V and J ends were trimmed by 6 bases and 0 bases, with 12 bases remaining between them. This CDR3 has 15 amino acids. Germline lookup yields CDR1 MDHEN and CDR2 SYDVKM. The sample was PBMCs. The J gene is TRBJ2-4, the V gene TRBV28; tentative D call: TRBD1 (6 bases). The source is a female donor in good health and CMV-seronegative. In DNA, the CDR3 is TGTGCCAGCAGCTCAGGGGTTATAGCCAAAAACATTCAGTACTTC. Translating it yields CASSSGVIAKNIQYF.